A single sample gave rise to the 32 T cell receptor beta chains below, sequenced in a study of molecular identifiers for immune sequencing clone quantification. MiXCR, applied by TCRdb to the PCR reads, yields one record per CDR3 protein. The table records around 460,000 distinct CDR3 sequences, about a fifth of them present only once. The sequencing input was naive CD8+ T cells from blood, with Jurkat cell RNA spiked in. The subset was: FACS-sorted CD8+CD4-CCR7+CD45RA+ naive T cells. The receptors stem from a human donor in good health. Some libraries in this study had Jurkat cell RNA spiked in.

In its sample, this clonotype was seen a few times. The chain's CDR3 is CASSQTTVATNEKLFF. CDR3 DNA sequence: TGTGCCAGCAGTCAAACGACGGTTGCAACTAATGAAAAACTGTTTTTT. The chain links TRBV7-8 to TRBJ1-4; no reliable D call. Trimming took off 6 bases at V and 0 bases at J, with 14 bases between the two ends. Germline V gene lookup returns CDR1 SGHVS and CDR2 FQNEAQ. The CDR3 is made up of 16 amino acids. The full variable domain, completed using reference TRBV7-8 and TRBJ1-4, is GAGVSQSPRYKVAKRGQDVALRCDPISGHVSLFWYQQALGQGPEFLTYFQNEAQLDKSGLPSDRFFAERPEGSVSTLKIQRTQQEDSAVYLCASSQTTVATNEKLFFGSGTQLSVL.

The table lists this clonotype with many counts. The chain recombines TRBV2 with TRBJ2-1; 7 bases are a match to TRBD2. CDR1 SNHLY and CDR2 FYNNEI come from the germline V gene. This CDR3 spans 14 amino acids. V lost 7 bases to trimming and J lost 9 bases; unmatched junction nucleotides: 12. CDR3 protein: CASIEPLSSGEQFF. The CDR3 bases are TGTGCCAGCATAGAGCCTTTGTCTAGCGGTGAGCAGTTCTTC. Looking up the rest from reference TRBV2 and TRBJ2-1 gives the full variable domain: EPEVTQTPSHQVTQMGQEVILRCVPISNHLYFYWYRQILGQKVEFLVSFYNNEISEKSEIFDDQFSVERPDGSNFTLKIRSTKLEDSAMYFCASIEPLSSGEQFFGPGTRLTVL.

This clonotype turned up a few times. CDR3 protein: CSVQTSVYYNEQFF. DNA for the CDR3: TGCAGCGTTCAGACTAGCGTATACTACAATGAGCAGTTCTTC. The J gene is TRBJ2-1, the V gene TRBV29-1; TRBD2 matches at 8 bases. The ends lost 5 bases at V and 3 bases at J; junction bases unmatched: 6. The CDR3 runs to 14 residues. From germline, CDR1 is SQVTM and CDR2 ANQGSEA.

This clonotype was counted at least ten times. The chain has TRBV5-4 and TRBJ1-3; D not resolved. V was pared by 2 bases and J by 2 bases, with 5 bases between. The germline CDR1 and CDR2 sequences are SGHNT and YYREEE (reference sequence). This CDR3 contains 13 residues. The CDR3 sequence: CASSFGAGNTIYF. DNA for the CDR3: TGTGCCAGCAGCTTTGGGGCTGGAAACACCATATATTTT.

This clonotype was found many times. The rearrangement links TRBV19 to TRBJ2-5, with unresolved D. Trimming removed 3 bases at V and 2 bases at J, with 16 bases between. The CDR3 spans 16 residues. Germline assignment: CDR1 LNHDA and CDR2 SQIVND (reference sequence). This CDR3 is CASSMSSGVGQETQYF. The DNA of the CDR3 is TGTGCCAGTAGTATGTCGTCGGGTGTGGGGCAAGAGACCCAGTACTTC.

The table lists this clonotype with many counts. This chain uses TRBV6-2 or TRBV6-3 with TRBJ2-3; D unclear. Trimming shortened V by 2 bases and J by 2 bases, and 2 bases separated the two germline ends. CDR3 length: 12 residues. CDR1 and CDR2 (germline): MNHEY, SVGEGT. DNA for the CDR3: TGTGCCAGCAGTTACCCCACAGATACGCAGTATTTT. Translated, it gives CASSYPTDTQYF.

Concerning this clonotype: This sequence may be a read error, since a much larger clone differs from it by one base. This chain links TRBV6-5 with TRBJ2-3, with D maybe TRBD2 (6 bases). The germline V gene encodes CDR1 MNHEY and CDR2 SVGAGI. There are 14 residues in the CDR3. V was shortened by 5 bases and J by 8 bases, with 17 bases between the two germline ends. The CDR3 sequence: CASSPGAGRGTQYF. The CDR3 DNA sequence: TGTGCCAGCAGTCCAGGTGCGGGGCGGGGTACGCAGTATTTT.

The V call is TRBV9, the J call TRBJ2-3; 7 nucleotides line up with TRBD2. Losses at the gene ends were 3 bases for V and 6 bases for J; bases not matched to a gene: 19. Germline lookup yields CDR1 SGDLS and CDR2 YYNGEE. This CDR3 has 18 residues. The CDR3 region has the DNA TGTGCCAGCAGCGGCGGGAGTCCCAGCCGCACAGATGGGGATACGCAGTATTTT. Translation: CASSGGSPSRTDGDTQYF. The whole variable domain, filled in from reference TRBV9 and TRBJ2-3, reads DSGVTQTPKHLITATGQRVTLRCSPRSGDLSVYWYQQSLDQGLQFLIQYYNGEERAKGNILERFSAQQFPDLHSELNLSSLELGDSALYFCASSGGSPSRTDGDTQYFGPGTRLTVL.

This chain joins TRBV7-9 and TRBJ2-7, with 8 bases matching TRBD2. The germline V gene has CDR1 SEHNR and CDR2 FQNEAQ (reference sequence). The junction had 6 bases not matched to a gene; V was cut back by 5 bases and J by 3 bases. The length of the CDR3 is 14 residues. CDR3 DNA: TGTGCCAGCAGCCGGGGGGGAGCCCTCTACGAGCAGTACTTC. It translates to CASSRGGALYEQYF.

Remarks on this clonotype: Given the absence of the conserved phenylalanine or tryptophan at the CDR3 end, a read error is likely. The CDR3: CASTAWDTSNSPLHS. The CDR3 DNA reads as TGTGCCAGCACCGCCTGGGACACTTCTAATTCACCCCTCCACTCT. The chain uses TRBV6-2 or TRBV6-3 and TRBJ1-6; tentatively, D is TRBD1 (6 bases). V was clipped by 7 bases and J by 6 bases, with 16 bases between them. Germline values: CDR1 MNHEY, CDR2 SVGEGT. CDR3 length equals 15 residues.

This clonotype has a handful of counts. CDR3 sequence: CAYTPGQGNTGELFF. The CDR3 DNA follows: TGTGCCTACACCCCGGGACAGGGGAACACCGGGGAGCTGTTTTTT. This chain connects TRBV30 to TRBJ2-2; 9 positions agree with TRBD1. With V trimmed by 7 bases and J by 1 base, 7 bases remained unmatched. The length of the CDR3 is 15 residues. In germline, CDR1 is GTSNPN, CDR2 SVGIG (reference sequence).

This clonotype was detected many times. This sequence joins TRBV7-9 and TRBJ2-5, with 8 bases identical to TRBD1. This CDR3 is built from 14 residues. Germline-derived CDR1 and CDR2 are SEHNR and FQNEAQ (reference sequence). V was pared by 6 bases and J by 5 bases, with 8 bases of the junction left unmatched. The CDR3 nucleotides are TGTGCCAGCAGTCCTCAGGGGGCGCGGGAGACCCAGTACTTC. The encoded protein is CASSPQGARETQYF.

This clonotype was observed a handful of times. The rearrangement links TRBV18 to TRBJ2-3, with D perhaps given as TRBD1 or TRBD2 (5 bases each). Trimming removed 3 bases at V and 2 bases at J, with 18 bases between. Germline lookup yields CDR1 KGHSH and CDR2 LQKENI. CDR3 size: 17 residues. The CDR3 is CASSPPFGGSYTDTQYF. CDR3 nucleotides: TGTGCCAGCTCACCGCCGTTTGGGGGATCCTACACAGATACGCAGTATTTT.

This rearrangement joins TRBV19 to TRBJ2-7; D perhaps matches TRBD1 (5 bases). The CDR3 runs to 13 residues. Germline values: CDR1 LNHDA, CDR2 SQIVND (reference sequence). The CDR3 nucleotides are TGTGCAGTTCAGGGTGATGACTCCTACGAGCAGTACTTC. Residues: CAVQGDDSYEQYF.

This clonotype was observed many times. CDR3 nucleotide sequence: TGTGCCAGCAGCCAAGATCCTCCTAGCGGGGGCACGAACACCGGGGAGCTGTTTTTT. The encoded protein is CASSQDPPSGGTNTGELFF. The rearrangement uses TRBV4-2 and TRBJ2-2, with 10 nucleotides matching TRBD2. The V and J ends lost 0 bases and 0 bases, in that order; junction bases with no gene match: 7. CDR3 size: 19 residues. Per the germline V gene, CDR1 is LGHNA and CDR2 is YNFKEQ.

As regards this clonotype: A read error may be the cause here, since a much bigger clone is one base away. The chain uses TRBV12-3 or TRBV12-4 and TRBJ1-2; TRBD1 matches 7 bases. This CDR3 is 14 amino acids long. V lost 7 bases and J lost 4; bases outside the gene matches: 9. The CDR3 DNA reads TGTGCCAGCACAAATGAGACAGGGTCCTATGGCTACACCTTC. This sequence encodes CASTNETGSYGYTF.

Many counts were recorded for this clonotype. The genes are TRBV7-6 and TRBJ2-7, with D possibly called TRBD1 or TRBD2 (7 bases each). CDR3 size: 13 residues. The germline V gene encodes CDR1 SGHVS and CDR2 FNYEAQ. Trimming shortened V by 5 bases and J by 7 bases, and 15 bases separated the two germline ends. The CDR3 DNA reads TGTGCCAGCAGCGCACCAGGGGGGGATGAGCAGTACTTC. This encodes CASSAPGGDEQYF.

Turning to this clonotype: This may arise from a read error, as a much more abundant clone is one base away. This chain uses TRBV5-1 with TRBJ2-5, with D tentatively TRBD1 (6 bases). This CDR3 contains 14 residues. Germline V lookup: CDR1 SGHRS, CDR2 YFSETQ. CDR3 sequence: CAGSPDRKQETQYF. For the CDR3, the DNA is TGCGCCGGCAGCCCCGACAGGAAACAAGAGACCCAGTACTTC.

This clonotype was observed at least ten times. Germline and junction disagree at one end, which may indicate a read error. This chain's CDR3 is CASSPGTAAYEQYF. CDR3 coding DNA: TGTGCCAGCAGCCCCGGAACGGCGGCCTACGAGCAGTACTTC. The chain has TRBV4-1 and TRBJ2-7; D is unresolved. Germline values: CDR1 MGHRA, CDR2 YSYEKL. The CDR3 totals 14 residues.

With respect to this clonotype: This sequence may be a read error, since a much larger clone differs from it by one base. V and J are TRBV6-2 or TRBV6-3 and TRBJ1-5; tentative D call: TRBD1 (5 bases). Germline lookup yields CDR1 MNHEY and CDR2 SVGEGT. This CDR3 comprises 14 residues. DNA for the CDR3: TGTGCCGGCAGTTCCTGGGACTTCAATCAGCCCCAGCATTTT. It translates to CAGSSWDFNQPQHF.

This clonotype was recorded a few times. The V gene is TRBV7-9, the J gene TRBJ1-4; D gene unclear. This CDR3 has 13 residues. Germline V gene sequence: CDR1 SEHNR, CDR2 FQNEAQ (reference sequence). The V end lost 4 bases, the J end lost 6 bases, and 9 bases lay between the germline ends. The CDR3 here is CASSSEGYEKLFF. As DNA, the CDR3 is TGTGCCAGCAGCTCGGAGGGTTATGAAAAACTGTTTTTT.

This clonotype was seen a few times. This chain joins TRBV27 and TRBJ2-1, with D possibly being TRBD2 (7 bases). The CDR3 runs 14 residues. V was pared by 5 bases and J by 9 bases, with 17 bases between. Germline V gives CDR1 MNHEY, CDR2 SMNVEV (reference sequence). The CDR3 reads CASSLGGGRIEQFF. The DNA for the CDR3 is TGTGCCAGCAGTCTCGGCGGGGGCCGGATTGAGCAGTTCTTC.

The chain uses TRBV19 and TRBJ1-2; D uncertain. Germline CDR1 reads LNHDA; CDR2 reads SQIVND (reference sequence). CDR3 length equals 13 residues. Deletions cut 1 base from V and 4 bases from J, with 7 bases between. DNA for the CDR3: TGTGCCAGTAGTATAGTTACAGCCTATGGCTACACCTTC. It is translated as CASSIVTAYGYTF. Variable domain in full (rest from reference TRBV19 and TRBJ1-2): DGGITQSPKYLFRKEGQNVTLSCEQNLNHDAMYWYRQDPGQGLRLIYYSQIVNDFQKGDIAEGYSVSREKKESFPLTVTSAQKNPTAFYLCASSIVTAYGYTFGSGTRLTVV.

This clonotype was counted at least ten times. CDR3 DNA sequence: TGTGCCAGCAGCTTAGTTGGGGGACTGGGGGCGAACACAGATACGCAGTATTTT. It yields the protein CASSLVGGLGANTDTQYF. The rearrangement joins TRBV13 to TRBJ2-3; D is tentatively TRBD1 or TRBD2 (6 bases each). The germline CDR1 and CDR2 sequences are PRHDT and FYEKMQ (reference sequence). CDR3 length equals 18 residues. Trimming took 1 base from V and 2 from J, leaving 19 bases between them.

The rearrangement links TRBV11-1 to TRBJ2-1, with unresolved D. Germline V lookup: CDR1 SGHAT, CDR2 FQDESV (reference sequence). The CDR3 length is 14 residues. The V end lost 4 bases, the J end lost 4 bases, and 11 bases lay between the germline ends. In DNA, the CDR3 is TGTGCCAGCAGCTCCTTGACGGATTACAATGAGCAGTTCTTC. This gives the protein CASSSLTDYNEQFF.

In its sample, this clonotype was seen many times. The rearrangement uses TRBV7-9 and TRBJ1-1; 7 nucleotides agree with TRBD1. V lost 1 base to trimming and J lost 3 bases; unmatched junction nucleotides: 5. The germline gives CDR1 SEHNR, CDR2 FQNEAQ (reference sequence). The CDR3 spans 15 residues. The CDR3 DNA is TGTGCCAGCAGCTTAGAGTCCAGGGGGGACACTGAAGCTTTCTTT. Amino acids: CASSLESRGDTEAFF.

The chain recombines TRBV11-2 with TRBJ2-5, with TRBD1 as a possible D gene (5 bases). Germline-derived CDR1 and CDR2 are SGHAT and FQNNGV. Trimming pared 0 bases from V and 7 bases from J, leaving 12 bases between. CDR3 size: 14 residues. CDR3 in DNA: TGTGCCAGCAGCTTAGATAGTCAGGGTTGGACCCAGTACTTC. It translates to CASSLDSQGWTQYF.

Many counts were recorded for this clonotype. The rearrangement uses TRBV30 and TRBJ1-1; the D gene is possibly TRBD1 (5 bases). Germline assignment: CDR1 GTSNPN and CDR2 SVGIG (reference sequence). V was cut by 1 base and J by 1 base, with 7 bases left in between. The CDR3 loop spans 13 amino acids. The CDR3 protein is CAWSAGGNTEAFF. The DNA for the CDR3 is TGTGCCTGGAGTGCTGGGGGGAACACTGAAGCTTTCTTT.

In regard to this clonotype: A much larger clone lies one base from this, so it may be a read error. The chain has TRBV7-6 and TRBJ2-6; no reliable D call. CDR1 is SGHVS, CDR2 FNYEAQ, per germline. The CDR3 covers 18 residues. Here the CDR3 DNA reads TGTGTCAGCAGCTTAGGAGTCTCTTTTGACTGGGGGGCCAACGTCCTGACTTTC. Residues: CVSSLGVSFDWGANVLTF.

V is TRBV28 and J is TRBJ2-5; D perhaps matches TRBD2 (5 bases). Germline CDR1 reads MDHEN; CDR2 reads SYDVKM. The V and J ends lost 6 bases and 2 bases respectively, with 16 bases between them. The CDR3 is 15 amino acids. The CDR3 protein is CASRARRGIQETQYF. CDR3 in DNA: TGTGCCAGCAGGGCCCGCAGAGGGATTCAAGAGACCCAGTACTTC.

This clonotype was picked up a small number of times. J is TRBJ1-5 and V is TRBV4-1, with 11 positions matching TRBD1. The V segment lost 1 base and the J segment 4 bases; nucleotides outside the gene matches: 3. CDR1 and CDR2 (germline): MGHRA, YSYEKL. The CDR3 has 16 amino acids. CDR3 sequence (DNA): TGCGCCAGCAGCCAAGGGACAGGGGGCGATAATCAGCCCCAGCATTTT. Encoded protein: CASSQGTGGDNQPQHF.

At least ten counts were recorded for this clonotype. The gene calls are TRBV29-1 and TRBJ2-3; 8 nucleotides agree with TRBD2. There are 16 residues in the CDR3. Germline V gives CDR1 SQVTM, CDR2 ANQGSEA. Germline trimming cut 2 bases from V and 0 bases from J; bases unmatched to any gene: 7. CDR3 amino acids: CSVELGLVLSTDTQYF. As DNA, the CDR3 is TGCAGCGTTGAATTGGGACTAGTTTTGAGCACAGATACGCAGTATTTT.